This T cell receptor beta chain was observed in a study of T cell clonotyping in hematopoietic cell transplantation. Recipient blood drawn about 28 days pretransplant and days 30, 100, 180 after. Clones were sequenced by immunoSEQ multiplex PCR, and TCRdb holds only the in-frame ones, with some missing. The sample includes 4,200 or so clones, approximately 70% of them seen just once. Points on this clone: The antigen remains undetermined.

Study-level findings and limits: Few recipient clonotypes overlapped donors; over 97% were de novo at given depth.

The sequence was collected from a male patient between 60 and 69 years old who had an allogeneic stem cell transplant, so the T cells may come from the graft donor. Some clones in this sample may be carry-over from other donors' samples. The source was PBMCs, collected 100 days after allogeneic stem cell transplant.

As DNA, the CDR3 is TGTGCCAGCAGTTTAGCCGGGACCGGAAACACCATATATTTT. Protein product: CASSLAGTGNTIYF. The chain couples TRBV6-6 to TRBJ1-3; D is possibly TRBD1 (5 bases). Trimming cost V 4 bases and J 4 bases, with 11 bases left between them. The germline gives CDR1 MNHNY, CDR2 SVGAGI (reference sequence). The CDR3 contains 14 residues.